This T cell receptor (beta chain) originates from a study of control samples from healthy donors and cancer patients. Only in-frame clones appear in the TCRdb table, and some are missing; sequencing was by immunoSEQ multiplex PCR. The sample consists of about 150,000 clones, 85% to 95% of them appearing once. Losses at the gene ends were 3 bases for V and 0 bases for J; bases not matched to a gene: 4. The CDR3 has 15 residues. Germline loops: CDR1 MNHEY, CDR2 SVGEGT. The sequence was collected from a man aged 50-60 years in good health. The V gene is TRBV6-2 or TRBV6-3, the J gene TRBJ2-7, with 8 positions matching TRBD1. The specimen sequenced was blood. CDR3 bases: TGTGCCAGCAGTTATGGGACAGGTCCCTCCTACGAGCAGTACTTC. Its protein is CASSYGTGPSYEQYF.